This T cell receptor (beta chain) is from a study of blood T cell repertoires in COVID-19. In the study overall: Both acute and convalescent COVID-19 samples were obtained from the United States, Italy and Spain.

Profiling relied on immunoSEQ multiplex PCR, and the TCRdb table lists in-frame clones only, not all of them. This sample has about 250,000 clones, with approximately 88% found just once. From germline, CDR1 is SEHNR and CDR2 FQNEAQ (reference sequence). This CDR3 has 12 residues. Notes on this clone: A read error may account for a junction end that differs from germline.

The sequencing sample was made of PBMCs or T cells enriched from blood (not recorded which). The rearrangement links TRBV7-9 to TRBJ1-1, with D tentatively TRBD1 (5 bases). The origin of this receptor is a woman between 40 and 50 years old who had been exposed to COVID-19. The chain's CDR3 is CYWGIPNTEAFF. Written as DNA, the CDR3 is TGCTACTGGGGCATCCCGAACACTGAAGCTTTCTTT.